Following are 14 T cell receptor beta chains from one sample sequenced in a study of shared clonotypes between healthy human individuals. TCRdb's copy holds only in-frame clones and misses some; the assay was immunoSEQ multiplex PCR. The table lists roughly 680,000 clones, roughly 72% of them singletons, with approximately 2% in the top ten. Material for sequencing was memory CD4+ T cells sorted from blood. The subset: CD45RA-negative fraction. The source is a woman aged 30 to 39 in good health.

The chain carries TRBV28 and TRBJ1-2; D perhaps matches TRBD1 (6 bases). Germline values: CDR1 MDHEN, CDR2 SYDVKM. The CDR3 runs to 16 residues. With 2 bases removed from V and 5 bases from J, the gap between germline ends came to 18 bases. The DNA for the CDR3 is TGTGCCAGCAGTTTAAGTAGGAGGGGGACGTGGTATGGCTACACCTTC. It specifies CASSLSRRGTWYGYTF.

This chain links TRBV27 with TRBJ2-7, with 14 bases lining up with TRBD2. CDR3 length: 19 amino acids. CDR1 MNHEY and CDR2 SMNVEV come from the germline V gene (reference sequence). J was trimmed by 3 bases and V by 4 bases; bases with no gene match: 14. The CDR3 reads CASSSTPGLAGVLGYEQYF. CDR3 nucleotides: TGTGCCAGCAGTTCGACACCGGGACTAGCGGGAGTCCTCGGCTACGAGCAGTACTTC.

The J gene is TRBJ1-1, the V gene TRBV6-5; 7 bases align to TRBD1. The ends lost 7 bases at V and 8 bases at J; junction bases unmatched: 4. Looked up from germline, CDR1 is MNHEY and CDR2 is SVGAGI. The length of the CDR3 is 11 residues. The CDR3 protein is CASNEGAEAFF. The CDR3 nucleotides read TGTGCCAGCAACGAGGGGGCAGAAGCTTTCTTT.

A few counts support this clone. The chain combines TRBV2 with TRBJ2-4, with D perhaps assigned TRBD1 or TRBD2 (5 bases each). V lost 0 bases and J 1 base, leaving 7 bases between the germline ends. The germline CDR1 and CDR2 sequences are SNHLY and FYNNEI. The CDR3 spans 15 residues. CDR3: CASSEAEGAKNIQYF. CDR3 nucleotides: TGTGCCAGCAGTGAAGCCGAGGGGGCCAAAAACATTCAGTACTTC.

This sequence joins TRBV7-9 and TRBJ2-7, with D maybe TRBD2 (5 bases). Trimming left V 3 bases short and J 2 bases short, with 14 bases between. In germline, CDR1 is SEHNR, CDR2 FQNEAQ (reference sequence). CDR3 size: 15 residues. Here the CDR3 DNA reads TGTGCCAGCAGCTTGGGAGACCCCCCAGCCTACGAGCAGTACTTC. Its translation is CASSLGDPPAYEQYF.

CDR3 in DNA: TGTGCCAGCAGCCCAGACCCCTCGTGGAATGAGCAGTTCTTC. Its protein product is CASSPDPSWNEQFF. This chain connects TRBV7-2 to TRBJ2-1; no definite D call. Germline V gene sequence: CDR1 SGHTA, CDR2 FQGNSA. The CDR3 extends over 14 amino acids. The V and J ends lost 5 bases and 7 bases respectively, with 15 bases between them.

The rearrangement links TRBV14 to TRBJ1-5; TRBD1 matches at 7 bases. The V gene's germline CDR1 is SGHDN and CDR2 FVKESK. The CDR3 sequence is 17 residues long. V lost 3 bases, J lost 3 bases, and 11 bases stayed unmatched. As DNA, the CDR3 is TGTGCCAGCAGCCATGTCGGGACAGAAACATACAATCAGCCCCAGCATTTT. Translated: CASSHVGTETYNQPQHF.

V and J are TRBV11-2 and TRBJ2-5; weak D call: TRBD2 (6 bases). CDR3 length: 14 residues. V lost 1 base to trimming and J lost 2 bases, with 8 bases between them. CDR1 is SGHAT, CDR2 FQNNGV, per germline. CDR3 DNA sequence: TGTGCCAGCAGCTTAGTGGGGACTCAAGAGACCCAGTACTTC. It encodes CASSLVGTQETQYF.

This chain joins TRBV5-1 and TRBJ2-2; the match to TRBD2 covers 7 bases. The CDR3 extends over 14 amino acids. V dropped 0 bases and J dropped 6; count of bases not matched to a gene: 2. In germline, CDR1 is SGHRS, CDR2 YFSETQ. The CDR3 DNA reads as TGCGCCAGCAGCTTGGCCGGGAGGCCCGGGGAGCTGTTTTTT. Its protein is CASSLAGRPGELFF.

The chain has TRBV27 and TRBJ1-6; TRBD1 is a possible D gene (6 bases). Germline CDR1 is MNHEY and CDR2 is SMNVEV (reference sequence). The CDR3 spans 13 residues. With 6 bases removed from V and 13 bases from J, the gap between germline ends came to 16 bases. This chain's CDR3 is CASRREGGAPLHF. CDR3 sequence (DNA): TGTGCCAGCAGGCGAGAGGGGGGCGCGCCCCTCCACTTT.

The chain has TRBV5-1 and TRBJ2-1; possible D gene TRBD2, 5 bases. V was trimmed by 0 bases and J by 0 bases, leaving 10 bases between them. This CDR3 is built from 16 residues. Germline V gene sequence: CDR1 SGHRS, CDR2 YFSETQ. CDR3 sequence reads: CASSLASGNSYNEQFF. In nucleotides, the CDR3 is TGCGCCAGCAGCTTGGCCTCGGGGAACTCCTACAATGAGCAGTTCTTC.

CDR3 in DNA: TGTGCCAGCAGCCAAGATCAGGGGGGCACGGGAAAGACCCAGTACTTC. It codes for CASSQDQGGTGKTQYF. The rearrangement joins TRBV4-2 to TRBJ2-5, with D tentatively TRBD1 (7 bases). The germline gives CDR1 LGHNA, CDR2 YNFKEQ. V was trimmed by 0 bases and J by 6 bases, leaving 17 bases between them. This CDR3 has 16 amino acids.

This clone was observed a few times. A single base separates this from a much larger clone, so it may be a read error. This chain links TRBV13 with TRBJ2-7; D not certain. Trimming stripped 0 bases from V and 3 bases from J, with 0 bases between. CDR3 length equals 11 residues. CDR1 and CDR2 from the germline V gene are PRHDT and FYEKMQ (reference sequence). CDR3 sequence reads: CASSLGYEQYF. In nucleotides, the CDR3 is TGTGCCAGCAGCTTAGGCTACGAGCAGTACTTC.

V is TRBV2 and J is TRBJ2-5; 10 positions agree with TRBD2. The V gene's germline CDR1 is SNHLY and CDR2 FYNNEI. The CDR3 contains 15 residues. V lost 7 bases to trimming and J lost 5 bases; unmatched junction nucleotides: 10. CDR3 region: CASNLAGGLRETQYF. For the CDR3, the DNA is TGTGCCAGCAATTTAGCGGGAGGCCTCCGGGAGACCCAGTACTTC. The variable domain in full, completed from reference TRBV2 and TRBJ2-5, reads EPEVTQTPSHQVTQMGQEVILRCVPISNHLYFYWYRQILGQKVEFLVSFYNNEISEKSEIFDDQFSVERPDGSNFTLKIRSTKLEDSAMYFCASNLAGGLRETQYFGPGTRLLVL.